This T cell receptor beta chain was documented in a study of blood T cell repertoires in COVID-19. The overall study: Donors in the United States, Italy and Spain gave samples during acute or convalescent COVID-19. In each case, the material was cDNA or gDNA derived from T cells, B-cell-depleted T cells, or PBMCs.

Germline V gene lookup returns CDR1 SGHTA and CDR2 FQGNSA. The CDR3 runs 16 residues. Trimming took 5 bases from V and 10 from J, leaving 21 bases between them. TCRdb's copy holds only in-frame clones and misses some; the assay was immunoSEQ multiplex PCR. The sample has about 140,000 clones; almost 90% are singletons. The specimen sequenced was peripheral blood. The chain has TRBV7-2 and TRBJ1-6, with a possible D match to TRBD1 (6 bases). This TCR was sampled from a woman aged 60 to 75 with acute or convalescent COVID-19. This CDR3 is CASSHQKRGQRSPLHF. The CDR3 coding sequence is TGTGCCAGCAGCCACCAAAAGCGGGGGCAAAGATCACCCCTCCACTTT.